This T cell receptor (beta chain) originates from a study of blood T cell repertoires in COVID-19. Only in-frame clones appear in the TCRdb table, and some are missing; sequencing was by immunoSEQ multiplex PCR. The repertoire holds 130,000 to 150,000 clones, with around four fifths as singletons. The germline V gene encodes CDR1 MNHEY and CDR2 SMNVEV (reference sequence). J was trimmed by 8 bases and V by 5 bases; bases with no gene match: 9. There are 16 residues in the CDR3. The sequenced material came from peripheral blood. The sequence came from a woman between 40 and 50 years old with active or convalescent COVID-19. The rearrangement joins TRBV27 to TRBJ1-6; 10 nucleotides align to TRBD1. The CDR3 nucleotides are TGTGCCAGCAGTCCTTACCTGGGACAGGGGTATTCACCCCTCCACTTT. Its translation: CASSPYLGQGYSPLHF.